The 22 T cell receptor beta chains given below trace back to one sample, sequenced in a study of T cell responses to AZD1222 COVID-19 vaccine. TCRdb keeps only in-frame clones here, not all; method: immunoSEQ multiplex PCR. This sample carries tens of thousands of clones, about 90% of them seen once, and the ten largest clones take around 5.2%. Sequencing used peripheral blood, obtained on day 0 of MenACWY control vaccination. These TCRs come from an adult in good health.

This sequence joins TRBV28 and TRBJ1-2; possibly TRBD1 for D (6 bases). V gave up 6 bases and J gave up 3 bases, with 14 bases separating them. Germline CDR1 and CDR2: MDHEN and SYDVKM. The CDR3 covers 14 residues. The CDR3 sequence: CASSPKDSYYGYTF. The DNA for the CDR3 is TGTGCCAGCAGCCCCAAGGACAGCTACTATGGCTACACCTTC.

This chain uses TRBV18 with TRBJ1-3, with D uncertain. With 3 bases removed from V and 0 bases from J, the gap between germline ends came to 6 bases. The CDR3 consists of 14 residues. The V gene's germline CDR1 is KGHSH and CDR2 LQKENI. CDR3 DNA: TGTGCCAGCTCACCCCCGACCTCTGGAAACACCATATATTTT. Encoded protein: CASSPPTSGNTIYF.

This chain uses TRBV7-2 with TRBJ2-7; the D gene is possibly TRBD1 (6 bases). The CDR3 runs to 15 residues. The V gene lost 1 base and the J gene lost 0 bases, with 10 bases spanning the gap. CDR1 is SGHTA, CDR2 FQGNSA, per germline. CDR3 bases: TGTGCCAGCAGCTTAGGACAGGCCCTCTCCTACGAGCAGTACTTC. Translation gives CASSLGQALSYEQYF.

The V and J genes are TRBV11-2 and TRBJ1-2; D gene uncertain. From germline, CDR1 is SGHAT and CDR2 FQNNGV. The CDR3 consists of 13 residues. The V end lost 3 bases, the J end lost 4 bases, and 9 bases lay between the germline ends. CDR3 region: CASSLDGSYGYTF. The CDR3 nucleotides read TGTGCCAGCAGCTTGGACGGCTCCTATGGCTACACCTTC.

The chain uses TRBV28 and TRBJ1-2; D is possibly TRBD1 (6 bases). Germline V gene data show CDR1 as MDHEN and CDR2 as SYDVKM. Trimming removed 7 bases at V and 5 bases at J, with 14 bases between. The CDR3 contains 13 residues. The DNA for the CDR3 is TGTGCCAGCATAGGGGGTGCCCCTTATGGCTACACCTTC. Amino acid sequence: CASIGGAPYGYTF.

Only one count was recorded for this clone. The chain combines TRBV6-6 with TRBJ1-2, with D uncertain. V was cut by 8 bases and J by 7 bases, with 11 bases left in between. Germline V gene lookup returns CDR1 MNHNY and CDR2 SVGAGI (reference sequence). The CDR3 is made up of 11 amino acids. The CDR3 sequence: CASSALLGYTF. In DNA form, the CDR3 reads TGTGCCAGCTCGGCCCTCCTTGGCTACACCTTC.

The rearrangement uses TRBV3-1 (or the pseudogene TRBV3-2) and TRBJ1-4; no clear D. The CDR3 has 16 residues. Trimming left V 2 bases short and J 0 bases short, with 10 bases between. The germline V gene has CDR1 LGHDT and CDR2 YNNKEL (reference sequence). As DNA, the CDR3 is TGTGCCAGCAGCCAACTTATTTGGCCAACTAATGAAAAACTGTTTTTT. It is translated as CASSQLIWPTNEKLFF.

The chain carries TRBV18 and TRBJ2-6; TRBD1 agrees at 9 bases. Germline V gives CDR1 KGHSH, CDR2 LQKENI. J was trimmed by 11 bases and V by 3 bases; bases with no gene match: 2. The CDR3 totals 13 residues. The CDR3 nucleotides are TGTGCCAGCTCACCGGGACAGGGTGACGTCCTGACTTTC. Translated: CASSPGQGDVLTF.

The chain carries TRBV28 and TRBJ2-1; TRBD2 matches at 11 bases. CDR1 is MDHEN, CDR2 SYDVKM, per germline. CDR3 length: 16 residues. V dropped 1 base and J dropped 5; count of bases not matched to a gene: 4. The CDR3: CASSLSGLAANNEQFF. In nucleotides, the CDR3 is TGTGCCAGCAGTTTATCGGGACTAGCGGCCAACAATGAGCAGTTCTTC. The entire variable domain, with the rest obtained from reference TRBV28 and TRBJ2-1, is as follows: DVKVTQSSRYLVKRTGEKVFLECVQDMDHENMFWYRQDPGLGLRLIYFSYDVKMKEKGDIPEGYSVSREKKERFSLILESASTNQTSMYLCASSLSGLAANNEQFFGPGTRLTVL.

The gene calls are TRBV4-2 and TRBJ2-5; TRBD2 aligns across 16 bases. Germline values: CDR1 LGHNA, CDR2 YNFKEQ. The V and J ends lost 4 bases and 4 bases, in that order; junction bases with no gene match: 9. CDR3 length: 18 amino acids. The chain's CDR3 is CASSPGTSGGAGGETQYF. The CDR3 coding sequence is TGTGCCAGCAGCCCCGGGACTAGCGGGGGGGCCGGGGGAGAGACCCAGTACTTC.

The chain recombines TRBV7-9 with TRBJ2-1, with 12 bases lining up with TRBD2. The junction had 11 bases not matched to a gene; V was cut back by 4 bases and J by 4 bases. In germline, CDR1 is SEHNR, CDR2 FQNEAQ (reference sequence). The CDR3 is 18 amino acids. The CDR3 spells CASSSPPGLAGSYNEQFF. The CDR3 region has the DNA TGTGCCAGCAGCTCCCCCCCGGGACTAGCGGGTTCGTACAATGAGCAGTTCTTC.

The chain links TRBV6-5 to TRBJ2-7; D may be TRBD1 or TRBD2 (6 bases each). CDR1 is MNHEY, CDR2 SVGAGI, per germline. This CDR3 comprises 15 residues. Trimming removed 10 bases from V and 2 bases from J, with 21 bases in between. CDR3: CATTLGGPDPYEQYF. CDR3 coding DNA: TGTGCCACTACGCTGGGGGGCCCGGATCCCTACGAGCAGTACTTC.

The rearrangement uses TRBV28 and TRBJ2-1, with D perhaps TRBD2 (7 bases). The CDR3 sequence is 18 residues long. Germline V gene sequence: CDR1 MDHEN, CDR2 SYDVKM. Trimming took 1 base from V and 0 from J, leaving 16 bases between them. The CDR3 reads CASSLSTGGGSSYNEQFF. Here the CDR3 DNA reads TGTGCCAGCAGTTTATCCACTGGGGGCGGGAGCTCCTACAATGAGCAGTTCTTC.

This clone was seen a single time. The J gene is TRBJ1-5, the V gene TRBV27, with a weak D call TRBD1 (5 bases). The ends were cut back, 1 base at V and 7 bases at J, with 11 bases in the middle. CDR1 MNHEY and CDR2 SMNVEV come from the germline V gene (reference sequence). CDR3 length: 14 amino acids. For the CDR3, the DNA is TGTGCCAGCAGTTTATTCCAGGGTGAACAGCCCCAGCATTTT. This translates into CASSLFQGEQPQHF.

V usage is TRBV5-6 and J usage is TRBJ1-1; D gene unclear. Germline CDR1 and CDR2: SGHDT and YYEEEE. The V end lost 1 base, the J end lost 0 bases, and 4 bases lay between the germline ends. This CDR3 is built from 13 residues. CDR3 protein: CASSLFMNTEAFF. In nucleotides, the CDR3 is TGTGCCAGCAGCTTGTTCATGAACACTGAAGCTTTCTTT.

The table lists this clone with a count of one. The J gene is TRBJ1-6, the V gene TRBV6-5; a possible D gene is TRBD1 (5 bases). CDR3 length equals 14 residues. Germline CDR1 is MNHEY and CDR2 is SVGAGI. Trimming took 7 bases from V and 16 from J, leaving 23 bases between them. The CDR3 DNA reads as TGTGCCAGCACCGACGGGGGAGTGCGGACCGGGCTCCACTTT. This codes for CASTDGGVRTGLHF.

The J gene is TRBJ1-6, the V gene TRBV10-2; D is unresolved. The CDR3 is 15 residues long. CDR1 is WSHSY, CDR2 SAAADI, per germline. Trimming took off 2 bases at V and 0 bases at J, with 5 bases between the two ends. The CDR3 loop reads CASSEANSYNSPLHF. CDR3 sequence (DNA): TGCGCCAGCAGTGAGGCAAACTCCTATAATTCACCCCTCCACTTT.

V is TRBV18 and J is TRBJ1-2, with no clear D. This CDR3 spans 13 amino acids. CDR1 and CDR2 from the germline V gene are KGHSH and LQKENI. Trimming took off 0 bases at V and 8 bases at J, with 10 bases between the two ends. This CDR3 is CASSPPNRYGYTF. The DNA for the CDR3 is TGTGCCAGCTCACCACCGAACAGATACGGCTACACCTTC.

The chain carries TRBV18 and TRBJ1-4; TRBD1 matches 7 bases. The J segment lost 1 base and the V segment lost 4 bases, leaving 6 bases of the junction unmatched. This CDR3 comprises 16 residues. CDR1 and CDR2 from the germline V gene are KGHSH and LQKENI. Written as DNA, the CDR3 is TGTGCCAGCTCACAGACAGGGAGCCGAACTAATGAAAAACTGTTTTTT. Protein product: CASSQTGSRTNEKLFF.

The chain combines TRBV5-1 with TRBJ1-4; D is unresolved. The CDR3 consists of 13 residues. Germline assignment: CDR1 SGHRS and CDR2 YFSETQ. The V end was cut by 5 bases, the J end by 3 bases, with 8 bases between. CDR3 protein: CASSNSPNEKLFF. In DNA form, the CDR3 reads TGCGCCAGCAGTAACAGCCCTAATGAAAAACTGTTTTTT.

The CDR3 region is CASSDGQGGEKLFF. The CDR3 region has the DNA TGCGCCAGCAGTGACGGACAGGGTGGTGAAAAACTGTTTTTT. V gene TRBV10-1 combines with J gene TRBJ1-4; 8 bases map to TRBD1. Germline CDR1 WNHNN, CDR2 SYGVQD (reference sequence). The CDR3 consists of 14 residues. The J segment lost 7 bases and the V segment lost 3 bases, leaving 4 bases of the junction unmatched.

The CDR3 bases are TGTGCCAGCAGTTTATGGGGAGGGTCCGGTTTATCTGGGGCCAACGTCCTGACTTTC. Its translation: CASSLWGGSGLSGANVLTF. The chain combines TRBV28 with TRBJ2-6, with 7 bases matching TRBD2. This CDR3 comprises 19 residues. V was clipped by 0 bases and J by 1 base; unmatched bases: 9. The germline CDR1 and CDR2 sequences are MDHEN and SYDVKM.